Sequencing of this T cell receptor (beta chain) was carried out in a study of T cell responses to AZD1222 COVID-19 vaccine. Regarding the study as a whole: Nearly half of spike-specific TCRs reportedly target variant regions that are unmutated in the B.1.351 and B.1.1.7 variants.

This clone was seen only once. Its antigen is currently unknown. Assay: immunoSEQ multiplex PCR; the TCRdb copy retains only in-frame clones and omits some. The repertoire holds 100,000 to 120,000 clones, about four fifths seen once, with less than 6% in the top ten. Germline V lookup: CDR1 MNHEY, CDR2 SVGAGI. V lost 7 bases, J lost 5 bases, and 20 bases lay in between. CDR3 length: 15 residues. The source is an adult in good health. V is TRBV6-5 and J is TRBJ2-5, with D possibly matching TRBD1 (8 bases). This material consisted of peripheral blood, taken on day 0 of AZD1222 vaccination. CDR3 DNA sequence: TGTGCCAGCATTTGGGGGGGACAGGATGGGGAGACCCAGTACTTC. Translating it yields CASIWGGQDGETQYF.